The sequence of this T cell receptor beta chain was determined in a study of T cells in Graves' hyperthyroidism and ophthalmopathy. TCR beta CDR3 sequences were amplified from RNA transcripts. When the TCR CDR3 underwent first-round RT-PCR, the HTBI primer set was used. MiXCR was run by TCRdb on the multiplex PCR reads, yielding one entry per CDR3 protein. The table has about 690,000 distinct CDR3 sequences, around 16% seen once. Graves' hyperthyroidism qualified as stable when ophthalmopathy did not progress within 18 months. Patients were excluded because of uncontrolled infection, other autoimmune disease, pregnancy or lactation. The study based diagnoses on clinical symptoms, serum thyroxine and TRAb, thyroid ultrasound and orbital computed tomography. Points on this clonotype: Its specificity is not known.

CDR3 length: 13 residues. The V end was cut by 1 base, the J end by 8 bases, with 11 bases between. Broader study findings: Most thyroid clonotypes with frequency above 0.001 were detected in blood.

The rearrangement uses TRBV12-3 or TRBV12-4 and TRBJ1-2; D not resolved. This clonotype originated in a man in his fifties with Graves' hyperthyroidism. The sequencing sample was made of blood. CDR3 residues: CASSLGSPWGYTF. CDR3 nucleotide sequence: TGTGCCAGCAGTTTAGGGTCTCCCTGGGGCTACACCTTC.